A selection of T cell receptor beta chains follows, all from one sample in a study of cytomegalovirus exposure and HLA in healthy donors. The method was immunoSEQ multiplex PCR; TCRdb's version includes in-frame clones alone and lacks a portion of them. Among about 90,000 clones listed, approximately 68% were seen once. Sequencing was carried out using PBMCs. The receptors stem from a woman in her forties or fifties in good health and CMV-seropositive. The CDR3 runs from the conserved cysteine through the conserved F or W. The D gene is left open where the match is weak. For some rows the clone size is stated as once, few or many, or as a class when expanded; others skip it.

D: .
size: few
V: TRBV7-9
length: 13
J: TRBJ1-2
CDR3: CASSSTAFYGYTF
DNA: TGTGCCAGCAGCTCTACAGCCTTCTATGGCTACACCTTC

D: TRBD1
size: .
V: TRBV6-6
length: 13
J: TRBJ1-2
CDR3: CATTPDRAGGYTF
DNA: TGTGCCACCACCCCGGACAGGGCGGGTGGCTACACCTTC

D: .
size: .
V: TRBV18
length: 16
J: TRBJ1-1
CDR3: CASSPWAGDMNTEAFF
DNA: TGTGCCAGCTCACCGTGGGCAGGGGATATGAACACTGAAGCTTTCTTT

D: .
size: .
V: TRBV7-2
length: 14
J: TRBJ1-4
CDR3: CASSSQGSNEKLFF
DNA: TGTGCCAGCAGCTCGCAGGGATCTAATGAAAAACTGTTTTTT

D: TRBD1
size: .
V: TRBV6-5
length: 14
J: TRBJ1-2
CDR3: CASIKGQGAHGYTF
DNA: TGTGCCAGCATCAAGGGGCAGGGGGCGCATGGCTACACCTTC

D: .
size: .
V: TRBV5-8
length: 15
J: TRBJ1-6
CDR3: CASSLVGLYNSPLHF
DNA: TGTGCCAGCAGCTTGGTAGGACTCTATAATTCACCCCTCCACTTT

D: .
size: once
V: TRBV6-5
length: 14
J: TRBJ2-7
CDR3: CASSYKAGWWEQYF
DNA: TGTGCCAGCAGTTACAAGGCAGGGTGGTGGGAGCAGTACTTC

D: .
size: .
V: TRBV6-5
length: 14
J: TRBJ1-6
CDR3: CASSYGRENSPLHF
DNA: TGTGCCAGCAGTTACGGGAGGGAAAATTCACCCCTCCACTTT

D: .
size: .
V: TRBV27
length: 13
J: TRBJ1-1
CDR3: CASSLSSAYEAFF
DNA: TGTGCCAGCAGTTTATCTTCAGCGTATGAAGCTTTCTTT

D: .
size: few
V: TRBV6-1
length: 13
J: TRBJ1-6
CDR3: CASSEREDSPLHF
DNA: TGTGCCAGCAGTGAACGCGAAGATTCACCCCTCCACTTT

D: TRBD2
size: .
V: TRBV5-1
length: 17
J: TRBJ2-1
CDR3: CASSWGTSGGAYNEQFF
DNA: TGCGCCAGCAGCTGGGGGACTAGCGGGGGGGCTTACAATGAGCAGTTCTTC

D: .
size: .
V: TRBV11-2
length: 12
J: TRBJ1-1
CDR3: CASSLGALEAFF
DNA: TGTGCCAGCAGCTTAGGGGCCCTTGAAGCTTTCTTT

D: .
size: .
V: TRBV9
length: 15
J: TRBJ2-3
CDR3: CASSVGGPGTDTQYF
DNA: TGTGCCAGCAGCGTCGGCGGGCCCGGCACAGATACGCAGTATTTT

D: .
size: .
V: TRBV25-1
length: 12
J: TRBJ2-2
CDR3: CASSESQGELFF
DNA: TGTGCCAGCAGTGAATCCCAGGGGGAGCTGTTTTTT

D: TRBD1
size: .
V: TRBV7-2
length: 14
J: TRBJ1-2
CDR3: CASSPQTGDYGYTF
DNA: TGTGCCAGCAGCCCGCAGACAGGGGACTATGGCTACACCTTC

D: .
size: .
V: TRBV2
length: 16
J: TRBJ1-6
CDR3: CASSIGQSSQGSPLHF
DNA: TGTGCCAGCAGCATTGGACAGAGCTCTCAAGGGTCACCCCTCCACTTT

D: .
size: .
V: TRBV6-1
length: 15
J: TRBJ2-7
CDR3: CASRTGSSSTYEQYF
DNA: TGTGCCAGCAGAACAGGGTCCTCCTCTACCTACGAGCAGTACTTC

D: .
size: .
V: TRBV6-1
length: 13
J: TRBJ1-1
CDR3: CASKVYELAEAFF
DNA: TGTGCCAGCAAAGTCTACGAATTGGCTGAAGCTTTCTTT

D: .
size: .
V: TRBV6-4
length: 15
J: TRBJ2-5
CDR3: CASSDPATVEETQYF
DNA: TGTGCCAGCAGTGACCCGGCCACAGTAGAAGAGACCCAGTACTTC

D: .
size: .
V: TRBV10-3
length: 14
J: TRBJ2-7
CDR3: CATKETGSSYEQYF
DNA: TGTGCCACTAAAGAGACAGGATCTTCCTACGAGCAGTACTTC

D: .
size: .
V: TRBV7-8
length: 15
J: TRBJ1-5
CDR3: CASSFGDTYNQPQHF
DNA: TGTGCCAGCAGCTTCGGGGACACCTACAATCAGCCCCAGCATTTT

D: TRBD1
size: .
V: TRBV5-1
length: 12
J: TRBJ1-2
CDR3: CASSLDRAGYTF
DNA: TGCGCCAGCAGCTTAGACAGGGCTGGCTACACCTTC

D: .
size: .
V: TRBV6-4
length: 13
J: TRBJ1-2
CDR3: CASRQSPNYGYTF
DNA: TGTGCCAGCAGGCAAAGCCCTAACTATGGCTACACCTTC

D: TRBD1
size: .
V: TRBV4-3
length: 16
J: TRBJ2-7
CDR3: CASSQDRSRGRYEQYF
DNA: TGCGCCAGCAGCCAAGATAGGAGCAGGGGGAGATACGAGCAGTACTTC

D: .
size: .
V: TRBV18
length: 18
J: TRBJ1-3
CDR3: CASSPPVAPTGDGNTIYF
DNA: TGTGCCAGCTCACCACCGGTGGCCCCGACAGGTGATGGAAACACCATATATTTT

D: .
size: once
V: TRBV27
length: 15
J: TRBJ1-4
CDR3: CASSPGWGLNEKLFF
DNA: TGTGCCAGCAGTCCCGGGTGGGGACTAAATGAAAAACTGTTTTTT

D: TRBD1
size: .
V: TRBV28
length: 17
J: TRBJ1-1
CDR3: CASSLLGQGVGNTEAFF
DNA: TGTGCCAGCAGTTTATTAGGACAGGGGGTTGGGAACACTGAAGCTTTCTTT

D: TRBD1
size: .
V: TRBV2
length: 16
J: TRBJ1-3
CDR3: CASSGGTGLSGNTIYF
DNA: TGTGCCAGCAGTGGAGGGACAGGGCTCTCTGGAAACACCATATATTTT

D: .
size: .
V: TRBV19
length: 15
J: TRBJ1-1
CDR3: CASTLLSGGDTEAFF
DNA: TGTGCCAGTACCCTTCTATCGGGGGGGGACACTGAAGCTTTCTTT

D: .
size: few
V: TRBV5-5
length: 16
J: TRBJ2-7
CDR3: CASSPTLSSSSYEQYF
DNA: TGTGCCAGCAGCCCGACGCTGTCTTCTAGCTCCTACGAGCAGTACTTC

D: .
size: .
V: TRBV5-1
length: 14
J: TRBJ2-2
CDR3: CASSGSANTGELFF
DNA: TGCGCCAGCAGTGGCAGCGCGAACACCGGGGAGCTGTTTTTT

D: TRBD2
size: .
V: TRBV27
length: 12
J: TRBJ2-3
CDR3: CATAGGADTQYF
DNA: TGTGCCACCGCGGGGGGTGCAGATACGCAGTATTTT

D: .
size: .
V: TRBV6-5
length: 14
J: TRBJ1-3
CDR3: CASRGSWAGNTIYF
DNA: TGTGCCAGCAGGGGTTCCTGGGCCGGAAACACCATATATTTT

D: TRBD2
size: many
V: TRBV7-2
length: 15
J: TRBJ2-5
CDR3: CASSFQRGGQETQYF
DNA: TGTGCCAGCAGCTTTCAGCGGGGGGGACAAGAGACCCAGTACTTC

D: TRBD2
size: .
V: TRBV27
length: 14
J: TRBJ2-1
CDR3: CASLRTSGGYEQFF
DNA: TGTGCCAGCCTCAGGACTAGCGGGGGGTATGAGCAGTTCTTC

D: .
size: .
V: TRBV7-2
length: 15
J: TRBJ2-1
CDR3: CASSSDMSSYNEQFF
DNA: TGTGCCAGCAGCTCGGACATGAGCTCCTACAATGAGCAGTTCTTC

D: TRBD1
size: .
V: TRBV6-5
length: 15
J: TRBJ1-2
CDR3: CASSYEVGQGSGYTF
DNA: TGTGCCAGCAGTTACGAGGTGGGACAGGGGAGTGGCTACACCTTC

D: .
size: .
V: TRBV5-1
length: 15
J: TRBJ2-1
CDR3: CASRAPGTSYNEQFF
DNA: TGCGCCAGCAGGGCTCCAGGAACTTCCTACAATGAGCAGTTCTTC

D: TRBD1
size: few
V: TRBV5-6
length: 17
J: TRBJ1-4
CDR3: CASKWTGSLSTNEKLFF
DNA: TGTGCCAGCAAATGGACAGGGTCTCTCTCGACTAATGAAAAACTGTTTTTT

D: TRBD1
size: few
V: TRBV6-5
length: 16
J: TRBJ1-4
CDR3: CASSSGQGATNEKLFF
DNA: TGTGCCAGCAGTTCGGGACAGGGGGCAACTAATGAAAAACTGTTTTTT

D: .
size: .
V: TRBV7-9
length: 15
J: TRBJ1-3
CDR3: CASSVQWGDGNTIYF
DNA: TGTGCCAGCAGCGTTCAGTGGGGGGATGGAAACACCATATATTTT